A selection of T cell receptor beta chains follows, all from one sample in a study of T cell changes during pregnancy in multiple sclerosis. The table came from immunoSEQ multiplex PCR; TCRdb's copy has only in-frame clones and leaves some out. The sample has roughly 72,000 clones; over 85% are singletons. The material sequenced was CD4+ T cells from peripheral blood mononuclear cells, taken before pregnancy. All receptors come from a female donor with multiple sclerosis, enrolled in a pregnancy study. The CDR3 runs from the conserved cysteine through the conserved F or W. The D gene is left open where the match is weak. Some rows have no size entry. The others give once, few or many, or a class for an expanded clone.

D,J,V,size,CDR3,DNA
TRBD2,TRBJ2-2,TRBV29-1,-,CSVRLAGGPGELFF,TGCAGCGTTAGACTAGCGGGGGGGCCCGGGGAGCTGTTTTTT
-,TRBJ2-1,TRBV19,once,CASSFSGTYNEQFF,TGTGCCAGTAGTTTCAGCGGAACCTACAATGAGCAGTTCTTC
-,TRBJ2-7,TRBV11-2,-,CASSVRVYEQYF,TGTGCCAGCAGTGTGAGGGTCTACGAGCAGTACTTC
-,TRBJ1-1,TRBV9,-,CASSLSQGSTEAFF,TGTGCCAGCAGCTTATCACAGGGCAGCACTGAAGCTTTCTTT
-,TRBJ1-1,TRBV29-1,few,CSVQQNTEAFF,TGCAGTGTACAGCAGAACACTGAAGCTTTCTTT
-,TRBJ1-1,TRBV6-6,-,CATSTPAGFTNTEAFF,TGTGCCACCTCGACCCCTGCGGGGTTTACGAACACTGAAGCTTTCTTT
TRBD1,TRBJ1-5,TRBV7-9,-,CASSDRGNQPQHF,TGTGCCAGCAGCGACAGGGGCAATCAGCCCCAGCATTTT
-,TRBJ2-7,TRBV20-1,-,CSASPAYEQYF,TGCAGTGCTTCACCAGCCTACGAGCAGTACTTC
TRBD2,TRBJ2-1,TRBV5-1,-,CASSLENVAGGLDEQFF,TGCGCCAGCAGCCTCGAAAATGTCGCGGGAGGGCTTGATGAGCAGTTCTTC
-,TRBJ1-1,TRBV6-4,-,CASSDSASRLLSNTEAFF,TGTGCCAGCAGTGACTCGGCCAGCAGACTTTTGAGCAACACTGAAGCTTTCTTT
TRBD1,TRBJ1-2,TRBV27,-,CASSLTGGANYGYTF,TGTGCCAGCAGTTTGACAGGGGGAGCTAACTATGGCTACACCTTC
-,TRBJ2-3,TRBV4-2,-,CASSRGSDTQYF,TGTGCCAGCAGCCGAGGGTCAGATACGCAGTATTTT
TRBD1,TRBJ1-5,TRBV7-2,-,CASSSLGQGTLGQPQHF,TGTGCCAGCAGTTCCCTCGGACAGGGTACCCTCGGGCAGCCCCAGCATTTT
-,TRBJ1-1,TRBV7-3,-,CASSLAGFTEAFF,TGTGCCAGCAGCTTAGCAGGCTTCACTGAAGCTTTCTTT
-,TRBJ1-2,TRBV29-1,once,CSVRETGYGYTF,TGCAGCGTTCGAGAAACAGGGTATGGCTACACCTTC
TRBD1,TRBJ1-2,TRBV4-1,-,CASSRQGAGGYGYTF,TGCGCCAGCAGCCGACAGGGGGCGGGCGGCTATGGCTACACCTTC
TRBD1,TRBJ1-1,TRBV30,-,CAWRPRQGRAFF,TGTGCCTGGAGACCTCGACAGGGGAGGGCTTTCTTT
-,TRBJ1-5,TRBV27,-,CASSPLYALRGGQPQHF,TGTGCCAGCAGTCCACTATATGCCCTCAGGGGTGGTCAGCCCCAGCATTTT
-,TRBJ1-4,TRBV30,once,CAYEANEKLFF,TGTGCCTACGAGGCTAATGAAAAACTGTTTTTT
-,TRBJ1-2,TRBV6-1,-,CASSERVWGGRDYGYTF,TGTGCCAGCAGTGAACGGGTCTGGGGCGGGAGGGACTATGGCTACACCTTC
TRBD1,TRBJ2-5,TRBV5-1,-,CASMGQGLEETQYF,TGCGCCAGCATGGGACAGGGCCTAGAAGAGACCCAGTACTTC
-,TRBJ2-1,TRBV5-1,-,CASSLAGVSYNEQFF,TGCGCCAGCAGCTTGGCGGGGGTCTCCTACAATGAGCAGTTCTTC
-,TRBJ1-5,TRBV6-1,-,CASATRGSNQPQHF,TGTGCCAGCGCTACCCGGGGGAGCAATCAGCCCCAGCATTTT
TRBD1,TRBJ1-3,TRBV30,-,CAWTMGQVGNTIYF,TGTGCCTGGACCATGGGACAGGTGGGCAACACCATATATTTT
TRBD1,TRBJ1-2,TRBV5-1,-,CASSLTGQADGYTF,TGCGCCAGCAGCTTGACGGGACAGGCGGATGGCTACACCTTC
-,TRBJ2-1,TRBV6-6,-,CASSYTYNEQFF,TGTGCCAGCAGTTACACATACAATGAGCAGTTCTTC
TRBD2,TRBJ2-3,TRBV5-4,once,CASSGGSGGSDTQYF,TGTGCCAGCAGCGGGGGGAGCGGGGGCTCAGATACGCAGTATTTT
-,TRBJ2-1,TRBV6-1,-,CASSEALGRYNEQFF,TGTGCCAGCAGTGAAGCGCTAGGGAGATACAATGAGCAGTTCTTC
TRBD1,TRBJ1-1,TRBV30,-,CAWSDRGNTEAFF,TGTGCCTGGAGTGACAGGGGGAACACTGAAGCTTTCTTT
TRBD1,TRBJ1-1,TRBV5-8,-,CASSLGQLATEAFF,TGTGCCAGCAGCCTGGGACAGCTCGCCACTGAAGCTTTCTTT
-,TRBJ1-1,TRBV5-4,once,CASSLAPEVDTEAFF,TGTGCCAGCAGCTTGGCCCCGGAGGTGGACACTGAAGCTTTCTTT
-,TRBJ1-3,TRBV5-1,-,CASSLPREGASGNTIYF,TGCGCCAGCAGCTTGCCGAGGGAGGGTGCCTCTGGAAACACCATATATTTT
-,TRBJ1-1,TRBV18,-,CASSPSGNTEAFF,TGTGCCAGCTCACCCAGCGGGAACACTGAAGCTTTCTTT
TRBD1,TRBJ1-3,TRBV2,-,CASRRQGLFSGNTIYF,TGTGCCAGCAGAAGACAGGGCCTATTCTCTGGAAACACCATATATTTT
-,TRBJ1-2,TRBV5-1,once,CASSLASQGGGYTF,TGCGCCAGCAGCTTGGCATCCCAGGGAGGCGGCTACACCTTC
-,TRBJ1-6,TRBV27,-,CASSLAGGNNSPLHF,TGTGCCAGCAGTTTAGCCGGAGGGAATAATTCACCCCTCCACTTT
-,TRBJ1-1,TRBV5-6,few,CASSPVGGGLITEAFF,TGTGCCAGCAGCCCCGTCGGGGGTGGGCTTATCACTGAAGCTTTCTTT
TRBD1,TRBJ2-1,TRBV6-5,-,CASSHRGRENEQFF,TGTGCCAGCAGTCACAGGGGGCGCGAAAATGAGCAGTTCTTC
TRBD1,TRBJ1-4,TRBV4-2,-,CASSQVGRQGANGDEKLFF,TGTGCCAGCAGCCAAGTGGGGCGGCAGGGGGCGAATGGAGATGAAAAACTGTTTTTT
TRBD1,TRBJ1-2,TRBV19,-,CASSIGIRGLDYGYTF,TGTGCCAGTAGTATCGGGATAAGGGGGCTTGACTATGGCTACACCTTC
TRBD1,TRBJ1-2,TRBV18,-,CASSQTTGGADGYTF,TGTGCCAGCTCACAAACGACAGGGGGCGCGGATGGCTACACCTTC
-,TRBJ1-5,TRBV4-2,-,CASSQDLLLSNQPQHF,TGTGCCAGCAGCCAAGATTTACTGCTAAGCAATCAGCCCCAGCATTTT
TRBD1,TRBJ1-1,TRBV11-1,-,CASSSGRQGIYTEAFF,TGTGCCAGCAGCTCGGGGCGACAGGGAATTTACACTGAAGCTTTCTTT
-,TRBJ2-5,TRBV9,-,CASSGYREETQYF,TGTGCCAGCAGCGGGTACCGGGAGGAGACCCAGTACTTC
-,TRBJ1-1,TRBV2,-,CASSGDRNTEAFF,TGTGCCAGCAGTGGTGACAGGAACACTGAAGCTTTCTTT